This TCR beta chain was sequenced for a study of OX40 agonist ivuxolimab in advanced cancers. This CDR3 has 13 amino acids. From germline, CDR1 is SGHVS and CDR2 FNYEAQ. V shed 4 bases and J shed 4 bases, with 7 bases lying between them. It was autoimmune disease history or systemic immunosuppression that excluded patients. On cycle 4 day 1 and cycle 7 day 1, as well as at baseline, blood was sampled. Clones were read by immunoSEQ multiplex PCR, and TCRdb kept only the in-frame ones, dropping some. The sample yields about 29,000 clones, around 90% seen once. This clone showed up just once. Its specificity is not known. Study results and caveats: The expanded peripheral T cells' antigen specificity was not determined. Fewer expanded clones were found on average in CD4+ than in CD8+ T cells.

The sample was CD4+ or CD8+ T cells sorted from blood, taken in a trial of the OX40 agonist ivuxolimab. The rearrangement links TRBV7-6 to TRBJ2-2; maybe TRBD2 (6 bases). This TCR was sampled from an adult with an advanced solid tumor such as melanoma, head and neck, liver or kidney cancer. CDR3 sequence (DNA): TGTGCCAGCAGCTACGGGGGCACCGGGGAGCTGTTTTTT. Translation gives CASSYGGTGELFF.